A selection of T cell receptor beta chains follows, all from one sample in a study of CD8 T cells in ankylosing spondylitis. TCRdb fed the 5' RACE reads into MiXCR, producing one record per CDR3 protein. The sample lists 240,000 or so distinct CDR3 sequences, approximately 11% occurring once. The material sequenced was blood, either unsorted or a sorted T cell fraction (not recorded which). The receptors come from a male donor with ankylosing spondylitis or in good health (not recorded which). Both conserved end residues are part of each CDR3. The D gene is left open where the match is weak. Part of the rows lack a size; the others show once, few, many or a class for expanded clones.

D: -; size: many; J: TRBJ1-5; V: TRBV9; DNA: TGTGCCAGCAGCGTCGGCAGGGGAGTCGGTCAGCCCCAGCATTTT; CDR3: CASSVGRGVGQPQHF
D: -; size: many; J: TRBJ1-2; V: TRBV20-1; DNA: TGCAGTGCCAGAGGACCCGGGGGTAACTATGGCTACACCTTC; CDR3: CSARGPGGNYGYTF
D: -; size: many; J: TRBJ2-7; V: TRBV28; DNA: TGTGCCAGCAGTTTGAGTCCGGCTCGGGCCTACGAGCAGTACTTC; CDR3: CASSLSPARAYEQYF
D: -; size: many; J: TRBJ2-7; V: TRBV12-3/TRBV12-4; DNA: TGTGCCAGCAGTTTGGGATGGTCGGAACCTACTAACTTC; CDR3: CASSLGWSEPTNF
D: TRBD1; size: many; J: TRBJ2-1; V: TRBV24-1; DNA: TGTGCCACCAGTGACCGTCCTACCGGGACAGGGGCCAATGAGCAGTTCTTC; CDR3: CATSDRPTGTGANEQFF
D: TRBD2; size: many; J: TRBJ2-2; V: TRBV9; DNA: TGTGCCAGCAGCGTTACTAGCGGGATAACCGGGGAGCTGTTTTTT; CDR3: CASSVTSGITGELFF
D: TRBD1; size: few; J: TRBJ2-7; V: TRBV7-9; DNA: TGTGCCAGCAGCTTCACAGGGGGCCTAAACTCCTACGAGCAGTACTTC; CDR3: CASSFTGGLNSYEQYF
D: -; size: many; J: TRBJ2-7; V: TRBV12-3/TRBV12-4; DNA: TGTGCCAGCAGTTTAGCCCCCCTATCCTACGAGCAGTACTTC; CDR3: CASSLAPLSYEQYF
D: -; size: -; J: TRBJ2-2; V: TRBV11-2; DNA: TGTGCCAGCAGCTTAGCGGCCACCGGGGAGCTGTTTTTT; CDR3: CASSLAATGELFF
D: TRBD1; size: many; J: TRBJ1-1; V: TRBV5-1; DNA: TGTGCCAGCAGCTTAGTAGGGGGCGGCACTGAAGCTTTCTTT; CDR3: CASSLVGGGTEAFF
D: -; size: many; J: TRBJ2-5; V: TRBV5-1; DNA: TGCGCCAGCAGCTTGGCGACCTCCGAGACCCAGTACTTC; CDR3: CASSLATSETQYF
D: -; size: many; J: TRBJ1-2; V: TRBV10-3; DNA: TGTGCCACCAGACTGGGGGACTATGGCTACACCTTC; CDR3: CATRLGDYGYTF
D: -; size: many; J: TRBJ2-4; V: TRBV11-2; DNA: TGTGCCAGCAGCTTAGCCCTTGGGTTTCGGTCGATTCAGTACTTC; CDR3: CASSLALGFRSIQYF
D: -; size: many; J: TRBJ2-2; V: TRBV5-1; DNA: TGCGCCAGCAGCTTGGAGGGACGCACCGGGGAGCTGTTTTTT; CDR3: CASSLEGRTGELFF
D: -; size: many; J: TRBJ2-3; V: TRBV29-1; DNA: TGCAGCGCCTCTATCTTGGATACGCAGTATTTT; CDR3: CSASILDTQYF
D: -; size: few; J: TRBJ2-1; V: TRBV11-2; DNA: TGTGCCAGCCTCGAAGCCCTAGGAAATGAGCAGTTCTTC; CDR3: CASLEALGNEQFF
D: TRBD2; size: many; J: TRBJ2-7; V: TRBV12-3/TRBV12-4; DNA: TGTGCCAGCAGTTTCCCAGAAACTAGCGGGGGTACCTACGAGCAGTACTTC; CDR3: CASSFPETSGGTYEQYF
D: -; size: -; J: TRBJ2-1; V: TRBV9; DNA: TGTGCCAGCAGCGTAGGGGTGAGGGAAGCCTACAATGAGCAGTTCTTC; CDR3: CASSVGVREAYNEQFF
D: -; size: few; J: TRBJ2-7; V: TRBV6-1; DNA: TGTGCCAGCAGCCCCACAGGGGACTCCCAAAGAGCCGCTAATTTC; CDR3: CASSPTGDSQRAANF
D: -; size: few; J: TRBJ2-1; V: TRBV7-3; DNA: TGTGCCAGCAGCTACACCCGTTACAATGAGCAGTTCTTC; CDR3: CASSYTRYNEQFF
D: TRBD2; size: many; J: TRBJ2-1; V: TRBV5-1; DNA: TGCGCCAGCAGCTTGAACGGCGGGAGTTTAGATGAGCAGTTCTTC; CDR3: CASSLNGGSLDEQFF
D: -; size: many; J: TRBJ2-7; V: TRBV29-1; DNA: TGCAGCGCTTTCGGTGAGGGGGGCTACGAGCAGTACTTC; CDR3: CSAFGEGGYEQYF
D: -; size: many; J: TRBJ2-1; V: TRBV20-1; DNA: TGCAGTGCTAGTAGGGAGTACAATGAGCAGTTCTTC; CDR3: CSASREYNEQFF
D: -; size: -; J: TRBJ2-7; V: TRBV3-1; DNA: TGTGCCAGCAGCCAGACCCGGGACAACTCCCCACAGTACTTC; CDR3: CASSQTRDNSPQYF
D: -; size: few; J: TRBJ2-3; V: TRBV7-3; DNA: TGTGCCAGCAGCTTAAACATTTACACAGATACGCAGTATTTT; CDR3: CASSLNIYTDTQYF
D: -; size: -; J: TRBJ1-1; V: TRBV9; DNA: TGTGCCAGCAGCGTAGCCACGGGGGGTGAAGCTTTCTTT; CDR3: CASSVATGGEAFF
D: -; size: many; J: TRBJ2-7; V: TRBV5-6; DNA: TGTGCCAGCCGAAGGTTGAGGCTGTCCTACGAGCAGTACTTC; CDR3: CASRRLRLSYEQYF
D: -; size: few; J: TRBJ2-7; V: TRBV2; DNA: TGTGCCAGCAAAAGGTTCGAGGACTACGAGCAGTACTTC; CDR3: CASKRFEDYEQYF
D: -; size: many; J: TRBJ2-7; V: TRBV10-3; DNA: TGTGCCATCAGTGAGGACGACAGGAGTTCTTCCTACGAGCAGTACTTC; CDR3: CAISEDDRSSSYEQYF
D: TRBD2; size: many; J: TRBJ2-1; V: TRBV5-6; DNA: TGTGCCAGCAGCTTGATAGCGGGGGGGCGGAATGAGCAGTTCTTC; CDR3: CASSLIAGGRNEQFF
D: TRBD1; size: few; J: TRBJ2-7; V: TRBV28; DNA: TGTGCCAGCAGCCTGGGACAGGGAGGTCCTAAGCAGTACTTC; CDR3: CASSLGQGGPKQYF
D: -; size: few; J: TRBJ2-3; V: TRBV2; DNA: TGTGCCAGCAGTTACTTATACACAGATACGCAGTATTTT; CDR3: CASSYLYTDTQYF
D: -; size: many; J: TRBJ1-5; V: TRBV6-5; DNA: TGTGCCAGCAGTTACGGGCAGGGAGGTCAGCCCCAGCATTTT; CDR3: CASSYGQGGQPQHF
D: TRBD2; size: many; J: TRBJ2-1; V: TRBV29-1; DNA: TGCAGCGAAAAGGCAGCGGGGCGATACAATGAGCAGTTCTTC; CDR3: CSEKAAGRYNEQFF
D: -; size: few; J: TRBJ1-2; V: TRBV5-8; DNA: TGTGCCAGCCCCCGCCGGGCGGCCAGAAACTATGGCTACACCTTC; CDR3: CASPRRAARNYGYTF
D: -; size: many; J: TRBJ2-7; V: TRBV6-5; DNA: TGTGCCAGCAGTTACTTGGCCCAGCGGCGGACCGACGAGCAGTACTTC; CDR3: CASSYLAQRRTDEQYF
D: TRBD1; size: many; J: TRBJ1-1; V: TRBV28; DNA: TGTGCCAGCAGTGAAAGCTGGGGACAGGGGTTCGCGAACACTGAAGCTTTCTTT; CDR3: CASSESWGQGFANTEAFF
D: -; size: -; J: TRBJ2-2; V: TRBV29-1; DNA: TGCAGCGTTCTCCTGGTCCGGAATACCGGGGAGCTGTTTTTT; CDR3: CSVLLVRNTGELFF
D: TRBD1; size: -; J: TRBJ1-2; V: TRBV28; DNA: TGTGCCAGCAGTTCCGGGACAGGGGGTGGTGGCTACACCTTC; CDR3: CASSSGTGGGGYTF
D: -; size: many; J: TRBJ2-1; V: TRBV7-3; DNA: TGTGCCAGCAGCTCCCACGGAGGGTCCTACAATGAGCAGTTCTTC; CDR3: CASSSHGGSYNEQFF
D: -; size: -; J: TRBJ2-1; V: TRBV6-5; DNA: TGTGCCAGCAGTTACTCAGGGCAGGGGAATGAGCAGTTCTTC; CDR3: CASSYSGQGNEQFF
D: -; size: few; J: TRBJ2-5; V: TRBV28; DNA: TGTGCCAGCAAGCTCCCAGGGTATGAGAAGACCCAGTACTTC; CDR3: CASKLPGYEKTQYF
D: -; size: -; J: TRBJ1-5; V: TRBV9; DNA: TGTGCCAGCAGCTTAGGGGCCGGGATAGACTCGGAGCCCCAGCATTTT; CDR3: CASSLGAGIDSEPQHF
D: TRBD1; size: -; J: TRBJ2-7; V: TRBV7-7; DNA: TGTGCCAGCAGCCCGGACAGGGCCCACGAGCAGTACTTC; CDR3: CASSPDRAHEQYF
D: TRBD1; size: many; J: TRBJ2-1; V: TRBV2; DNA: TGTGCCAGCAGTGAACGGGACAGTGACAATGAGCAGTTCTTC; CDR3: CASSERDSDNEQFF